This T cell receptor beta chain comes out of a study of early T cells in non-severe SARS-CoV-2 infection. TCRdb used MiXCR to reprocess the 5' RACE reads, holding one entry per CDR3 protein. The table lists over 50,000 distinct CDR3 sequences, 10% to 15% of them singletons. The clonotype comes from an adult who was a healthcare worker with PCR-confirmed SARS-CoV-2 infection or an uninfected control (not recorded which). Sequenced input: whole blood.

CDR3 sequence (DNA): TGTGCCAGCAGCCTTACAGCCGGGACAGGGGACAATGAGCAGTTCTTC. Amino acid sequence: CASSLTAGTGDNEQFF. V usage is TRBV3-1 and J usage is TRBJ2-1; the match to TRBD1 covers 10 bases. Trimming cost V 4 bases and J 5 bases; bases outside gene matches: 8. The CDR3 consists of 16 residues. Germline-derived CDR1 and CDR2 are LGHDT and YNNKEL (reference sequence).